Given below is one TCR beta chain in context. Its antigen is not known. This entry is derived from a study of CD8 T cells in Susac syndrome. Study conclusions and caveats: The study's TCR sequencing and HLA analysis drew on a certain number of individuals. That number was acknowledged as relatively small.

It was with random hexamers that roughly 0.5 to 1 ug RNA was reverse transcribed. TCR beta CDR3 was amplified by immunoSEQ multiplex PCR. This amplification extended across 54 Vbeta and 13 Jbeta segments. One entry per CDR3 protein, called by TCRdb with MiXCR from the immunoSEQ multiplex PCR reads. The sample yields some 120,000 distinct CDR3 sequences, about 95% seen once. Trimming removed 6 bases at V and 2 bases at J, with 11 bases between. Germline V gene lookup returns CDR1 MDHEN and CDR2 SYDVKM. This CDR3 spans 13 amino acids. In contrast to the negatively isolated CD8+ and CD4+ T cells, TEMRA cells were FACS-enriched.

The chain employs TRBV28 and TRBJ2-7; D gene uncertain. The TCR originated in a human donor in good health. Sequencing was carried out using CD4+ T cells from PBMCs. CDR3 sequence (DNA): TGTGCCAGCAGCGCCGCCGGCGCCTACGAGCAGTACTTC. This encodes CASSAAGAYEQYF.